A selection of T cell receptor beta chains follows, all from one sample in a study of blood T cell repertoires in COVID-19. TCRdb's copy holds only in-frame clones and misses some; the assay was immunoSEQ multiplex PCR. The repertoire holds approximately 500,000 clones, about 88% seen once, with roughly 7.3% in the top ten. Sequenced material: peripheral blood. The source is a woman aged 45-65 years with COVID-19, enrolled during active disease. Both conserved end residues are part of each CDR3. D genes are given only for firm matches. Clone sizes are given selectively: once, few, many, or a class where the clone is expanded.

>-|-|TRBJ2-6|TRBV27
CASSQSNSGANVLTF
TGTGCCAGCAGCCAATCAAACTCTGGGGCCAACGTCCTGACTTTC
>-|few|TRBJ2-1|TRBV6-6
CASSLDSADEQFF
TGTGCCAGCAGTCTGGACAGTGCGGATGAGCAGTTCTTC
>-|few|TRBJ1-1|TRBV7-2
CASSLGGGDTEAFF
TGTGCCAGCAGCTTAGGTGGGGGGGACACTGAAGCTTTCTTT
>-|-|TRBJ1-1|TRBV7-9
CASSVKSWGQNTEAFF
TGTGCCAGCAGCGTTAAAAGTTGGGGACAAAACACTGAAGCTTTCTTT
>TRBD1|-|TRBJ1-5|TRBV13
CASSFGQGGEGNQPQHF
TGTGCCAGCAGCTTCGGACAGGGGGGAGAGGGCAATCAGCCCCAGCATTTT
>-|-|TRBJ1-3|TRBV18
CASSPPSGQAGNTIYF
TGTGCCAGCTCACCACCGTCAGGGCAGGCTGGAAACACCATATATTTT
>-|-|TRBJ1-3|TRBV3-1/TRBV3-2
CASSQGVNAGNTIYF
TGTGCCAGCAGCCAAGGTGTCAATGCTGGAAACACCATATATTTT
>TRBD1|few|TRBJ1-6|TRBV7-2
CASSLTRRGLSPLHF
TGTGCCAGCAGCTTAACACGGAGGGGGCTATCACCCCTCCACTTT
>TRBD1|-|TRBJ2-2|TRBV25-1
CASSDTGVLTGELFF
TGTGCCAGCAGTGACACAGGGGTACTCACCGGGGAGCTGTTTTTT
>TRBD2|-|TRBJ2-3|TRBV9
CASSAEGLAADRDTQYF
TGTGCCAGCAGCGCCGAGGGACTAGCGGCGGATCGCGATACGCAGTATTTT
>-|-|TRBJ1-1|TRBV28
CASSFGRAEAFF
TGTGCCAGCAGTTTTGGGAGGGCTGAAGCTTTCTTT
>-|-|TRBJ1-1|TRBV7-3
CASSLFTHSEAFF
TGTGCCAGCAGCTTATTTACCCACTCTGAAGCTTTCTTT
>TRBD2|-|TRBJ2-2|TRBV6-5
CASSYAGTSGGELFF
TGTGCCAGCAGTTACGCCGGGACTAGCGGGGGGGAGCTGTTTTTT
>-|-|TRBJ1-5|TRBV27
CASRSGDQPQHF
TGTGCCAGCAGGTCGGGGGATCAGCCCCAGCATTTT
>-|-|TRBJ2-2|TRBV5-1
CASSLGLFTGELFF
TGCGCCAGCAGCTTGGGACTTTTCACCGGGGAGCTGTTTTTT
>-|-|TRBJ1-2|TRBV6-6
CASSPSANYGYTF
TGTGCCAGCAGTCCTTCAGCTAACTATGGCTACACCTTC
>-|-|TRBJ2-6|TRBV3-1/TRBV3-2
CASSPGLGDSGANVLTF
TGTGCCAGCAGCCCAGGGTTAGGGGACTCCGGGGCCAACGTCCTGACTTTC
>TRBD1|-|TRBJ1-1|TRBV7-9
CASSRGTGGEAFF
TGTGCCAGCAGCCGTGGGACAGGGGGAGAAGCTTTCTTT
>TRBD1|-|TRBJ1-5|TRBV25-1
CASSGTGGGQPQHF
TGTGCCAGCAGTGGAACAGGGGGAGGCCAGCCCCAGCATTTT
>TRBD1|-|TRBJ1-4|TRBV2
CASARRGQGANEKLFF
TGTGCCAGCGCCCGACGGGGACAGGGGGCTAATGAAAAACTGTTTTTT
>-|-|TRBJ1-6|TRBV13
CASSLGRPSPLHF
TGTGCCAGCAGCTTAGGGCGGCCATCACCCCTCCACTTT
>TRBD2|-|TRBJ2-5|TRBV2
CASSEFPLTSGGQETQYF
TGTGCCAGCAGTGAGTTCCCGTTGACTAGCGGGGGGCAAGAGACCCAGTACTTC
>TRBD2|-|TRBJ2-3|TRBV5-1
CASSLRGEADTQYF
TGCGCCAGCAGCTTGCGGGGGGAGGCAGATACGCAGTATTTT
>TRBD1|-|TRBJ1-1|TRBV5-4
CASSLEGGYTEAFF
TGTGCCAGCAGCTTGGAAGGGGGCTACACTGAAGCTTTCTTT
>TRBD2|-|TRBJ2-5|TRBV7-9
CASSQSGGALETQYF
TGTGCCAGCAGCCAGAGCGGGGGGGCATTAGAGACCCAGTACTTC
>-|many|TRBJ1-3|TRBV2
CASSPEQGTAGNTIYF
TGTGCCAGCAGCCCCGAACAGGGTACGGCTGGAAACACCATATATTTT
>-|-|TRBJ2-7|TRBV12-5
CASARDIPEQYF
TGTGCTAGTGCCCGGGACATTCCCGAGCAGTACTTC
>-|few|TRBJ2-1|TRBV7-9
CASSPPESSYNEQFF
TGTGCCAGCAGCCCCCCGGAGAGCTCCTACAATGAGCAGTTCTTC
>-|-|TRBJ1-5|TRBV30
CAWSRRGSDQPQHF
TGTGCCTGGAGCCGGCGGGGCTCGGATCAGCCCCAGCATTTT
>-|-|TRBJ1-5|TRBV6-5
CASSRDTTQPQHF
TGTGCCAGCAGCCGGGACACCACACAGCCCCAGCATTTT
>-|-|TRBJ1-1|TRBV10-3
CAISEGGNTEAFF
TGTGCCATCAGTGAAGGGGGAAACACTGAAGCTTTCTTT
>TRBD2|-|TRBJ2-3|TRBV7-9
CASSPSTSGGRDTQYF
TGTGCCAGCAGCCCCTCAACTAGCGGGGGGAGAGATACGCAGTATTTT
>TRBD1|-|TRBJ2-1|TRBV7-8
CASSLNPGTGVYNEQFF
TGTGCCAGCAGCTTGAACCCCGGGACAGGGGTTTACAATGAGCAGTTCTTC
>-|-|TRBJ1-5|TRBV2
CASSEYNNQPQHF
TGTGCCAGCAGTGAGTACAACAATCAGCCCCAGCATTTT
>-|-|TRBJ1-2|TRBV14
CASSQAKTGYGYTF
TGTGCCAGCAGCCAAGCTAAAACGGGCTATGGCTACACCTTC
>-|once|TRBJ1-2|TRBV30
CAWSVYGYGYTF
TGTGCCTGGAGTGTATACGGGTATGGCTACACCTTC
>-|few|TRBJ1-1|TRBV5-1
CASSLGQPNTEAFF
TGCGCCAGCAGCTTGGGACAGCCGAACACTGAAGCTTTCTTT
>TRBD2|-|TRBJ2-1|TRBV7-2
CASSPSGGTPFWRGQFF
TGTGCCAGCAGCCCTAGCGGTGGGACCCCGTTCTGGCGCGGGCAGTTCTTC
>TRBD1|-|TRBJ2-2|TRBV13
CASSPATGGMNTGELFF
TGTGCCAGCAGCCCGGCAACAGGGGGAATGAACACCGGGGAGCTGTTTTTT
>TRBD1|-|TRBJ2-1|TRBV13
CASRPPTGPTYNEQFF
TGTGCCAGCAGACCCCCGACAGGGCCGACCTACAATGAGCAGTTCTTC
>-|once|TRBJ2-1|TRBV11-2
CASSYRANEQFF
TGTGCCAGCAGCTACAGGGCCAATGAGCAGTTCTTC
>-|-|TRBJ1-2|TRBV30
CAWSGLGGYTF
TGTGCCTGGAGTGGACTCGGTGGCTACACCTTC
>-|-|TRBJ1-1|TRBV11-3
CASSFRQDTEAFF
TGTGCCAGCAGCTTTCGACAGGACACTGAAGCTTTCTTT
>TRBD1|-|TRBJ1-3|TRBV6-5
CASSWDRGEGNTIYF
TGTGCCAGCAGCTGGGACAGGGGGGAGGGAAACACCATATATTTT
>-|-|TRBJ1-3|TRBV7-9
CASSAGLGNTIYF
TGTGCCAGCAGCGCGGGGCTTGGAAACACCATATATTTT